This TCR beta chain was captured in a study of cytomegalovirus exposure and HLA in healthy donors. PCR used 60 Vbeta primers and 13 Jbeta primers. Using immunoSEQ multiplex PCR, the repertoire was profiled, and TCRdb retains in-frame clones only, with some absent. The table lists 100,000 to 150,000 clones, 83% of them singletons. Notes on the study in general: About 87% or about 30% of the time was how often most TCR beta V segments were productive, according to an earlier analysis.

About this clone itself: Its specificity is unknown.

The length of the CDR3 is 13 residues. Germline values: CDR1 SQVTM, CDR2 ANQGSEA. The V segment lost 3 bases and the J segment 4 bases; nucleotides outside the gene matches: 1. The sample was PBMCs. This receptor was obtained from a woman aged 35 to 49 in good health and CMV-seropositive. The genes are TRBV29-1 and TRBJ1-4; the match to TRBD1 covers 8 bases. CDR3: CSVDTGGNEKLFF. As DNA, the CDR3 is TGCAGCGTTGATACAGGGGGTAATGAAAAACTGTTTTTT.